The source of this T cell receptor beta chain is a study of blood T cells in healthy people across ages. Study results and caveats: Relative to aged donors, long-lived donors carried more naive CD4+ cells and displayed higher diversity. In the absence of known donor CMV status, changes in expanded clonotypes were possibly confounded.

Turning to this clonotype: Its antigen is as yet unknown.

Each individual donor underwent a draw of ten milliliters of peripheral blood. Germline values: CDR1 DFQATT, CDR2 SNEGSKA (reference sequence). V was trimmed by 5 bases and J by 8 bases, leaving 18 bases between them. The CDR3 loop spans 13 amino acids. Together with a sample-barcoded 5' primer, a J-beta primer mix was included in a second PCR lasting about 6 to 11 cycles. Every cDNA was tagged by a template-switch adaptor with 12 random nucleotides. TCRdb re-derived calls from the 5' RACE reads in MiXCR, one entry per CDR3 protein. The sample contains under 1,000,000 distinct CDR3 sequences, about half of which appear only once.

This clonotype was obtained from an elderly man in good health. This chain connects TRBV20-1 to TRBJ1-2; D not resolved. Sequencing input: blood. In nucleotides, the CDR3 is TGCAGTGCTTACGGGGATCTCCAGAAAGGCTACACCTTC. This codes for CSAYGDLQKGYTF.